Below are 10 T cell receptor beta chains sequenced from a single sample in a study of CD8+ T cells in alopecia areata. Reverse transcription of extracted RNA yielded cDNA, which provided the sequencing template. Assay: immunoSEQ multiplex PCR; the TCRdb copy retains only in-frame clones and omits some. The data show about 120,000 clones, over 55% seen once. This sample's treatment: oral pan-JAK inhibitor, 5-10 mg twice daily. The sequencing here drew on CD4+ T cells sorted from blood, taken at week 4, from a patient treated with tofacitinib. Receptors were obtained from a human donor with alopecia areata.

The V call is TRBV29-1, the J call TRBJ1-5; 7 bases line up with TRBD1. Trimming took 6 bases from V and 4 from J; bases not matched to a gene: 6. The length of the CDR3 is 13 residues. Looked up from germline, CDR1 is SQVTM and CDR2 is ANQGSEA. The CDR3 nucleotides are TGCAGCGTAGCGACAGGGAGGAATCAGCCCCAGCATTTT. Amino acid sequence: CSVATGRNQPQHF. Supplemented by reference TRBV29-1 and TRBJ1-5, the full variable domain reads SAVISQKPSRDICQRGTSLTIQCQVDSQVTMMFWYRQQPGQSLTLIATANQGSEATYESGFVIDKFPISRPNLTFSTLTVSNMSPEDSSIYLCSVATGRNQPQHFGDGTRLSIL.

The chain joins TRBV5-4 to TRBJ1-4; TRBD1 matches at 8 bases. The CDR3 spans 14 residues. Trimming took 4 bases from V and 6 from J; bases not matched to a gene: 5. CDR1 SGHNT and CDR2 YYREEE come from the germline V gene (reference sequence). The CDR3 region is CASSSRGLDEKLFF. CDR3 in DNA: TGTGCCAGCAGCAGCAGGGGGCTAGATGAAAAACTGTTTTTT.

This clone was picked up a small number of times. The chain links TRBV6-5 to TRBJ1-2, with 8 positions matching TRBD1. Germline CDR1 MNHEY, CDR2 SVGAGI. CDR3 length: 12 residues. After removal of 6 bases from V and 5 bases from J, the junction contained 2 bases not matched to a gene. CDR3 sequence: CASSGQGYGYTF. For the CDR3, the DNA is TGTGCCAGCAGCGGACAGGGATATGGCTACACCTTC.

This chain uses TRBV4-3 with TRBJ2-4; D is undetermined. The CDR3 length is 14 residues. Germline V gene sequence: CDR1 LGHNA, CDR2 YSLEER. V was shortened by 0 bases and J by 10 bases, with 13 bases between the two germline ends. This CDR3 reads CASSQEATHPIQYF. The CDR3 DNA is TGCGCCAGCAGCCAAGAGGCGACACACCCGATTCAGTACTTC.

This clone was recorded a few times. This chain joins TRBV30 and TRBJ2-1; TRBD1 aligns across 9 bases. Germline V gene data show CDR1 as GTSNPN and CDR2 as SVGIG (reference sequence). The CDR3 is 17 amino acids. The V and J ends lost 8 bases and 0 bases, in that order; junction bases with no gene match: 14. CDR3 DNA sequence: TGTGCCCTACTCCCGGGACAGGGCCTGAGCTCCTACAATGAGCAGTTCTTC. Its protein product is CALLPGQGLSSYNEQFF.

The DNA for the CDR3 is TGCAGCGTGGGGACAGGGAATTTAGAGACCCAGTACTTC. Translation: CSVGTGNLETQYF. The chain couples TRBV29-1 to TRBJ2-5; 9 bases fit TRBD1. Germline CDR1 is SQVTM and CDR2 is ANQGSEA. The trim removed 6 bases at V and 4 bases at J, leaving 6 bases unmatched. This CDR3 has 13 amino acids.

The chain is built from TRBV2 and TRBJ2-2; D is possibly TRBD2 (5 bases). Trimming stripped 7 bases from V and 6 bases from J, with 12 bases between. Germline CDR1 reads SNHLY; CDR2 reads FYNNEI. The CDR3 is 13 amino acids. CDR3 coding DNA: TGTGCCAGCACCATGAGGGTCCCCGGGGAGCTGTTTTTT. As protein: CASTMRVPGELFF.

The sample holds a few counts of this clone. The chain has TRBV6-5 and TRBJ2-5; the D gene is possibly TRBD2 (6 bases). The CDR3 sequence is 15 residues long. With 6 bases removed from V and 1 base from J, the gap between germline ends came to 15 bases. Germline V lookup: CDR1 MNHEY, CDR2 SVGAGI. The CDR3 here is CASSHDAEGQETQYF. The CDR3 nucleotides are TGTGCCAGCAGCCACGACGCGGAGGGCCAAGAGACCCAGTACTTC.

This clone was seen a few times. The chain couples TRBV10-3 to TRBJ2-2, with TRBD1 as a possible D gene (6 bases). Per germline, CDR1 ENHRY and CDR2 SYGVKD. Trimming removed 1 base at V and 7 bases at J, with 10 bases between. The CDR3 is 14 residues long. CDR3 loop: CAISEWTDGGELFF. The CDR3 DNA reads as TGTGCCATCAGTGAGTGGACAGATGGCGGGGAGCTGTTTTTT.

V gene TRBV29-1 combines with J gene TRBJ2-1, with D tentatively TRBD1 or TRBD2 (7 bases each). Germline-derived CDR1 and CDR2 are SQVTM and ANQGSEA. The CDR3 runs to 14 residues. V was pared by 3 bases and J by 6 bases, with 15 bases between. In DNA, the CDR3 is TGCAGCGTTGAGTCGGCAGGGGGGGGCAATGAGCAGTTCTTC. This codes for CSVESAGGGNEQFF.